This T cell receptor beta chain is drawn from a study of shared clonotypes between healthy human individuals. Looking at the study overall: The donors, two women and three men, were aged 18 to 49.

This clone was detected once. CDR1 is MGHRA, CDR2 YSYEKL, per germline. Trimming cost V 2 bases and J 1 base, with 14 bases left between them. This CDR3 region has 16 residues. Assay used: immunoSEQ multiplex PCR; TCRdb lists only in-frame clones, some missing. The repertoire holds about 110,000 clones, with roughly 66% as singletons. This rearrangement joins TRBV4-1 to TRBJ1-1; D might be TRBD1 (6 bases). Sequencing used memory CD8+ T cells sorted from blood. Noted subset: CD45RO+ cells pooled with CCR7-negative TemRA cells. This TCR was recovered from a woman aged 25 to 39 in good health. The CDR3 nucleotides are TGCGCCAGCAGCCAAAGGAGCATGGGGGCGAACACTGAAGCTTTCTTT. Translating gives CASSQRSMGANTEAFF.